The 8 T cell receptor beta chains reported below all come from one sample, sequenced in a study of OX40 agonist ivuxolimab in advanced cancers. The repertoire was sequenced with immunoSEQ multiplex PCR; TCRdb's copy has only in-frame clones and lacks some. This sample yields around 100,000 clones, of which 85% to 90% are seen a single time; less than 6.5% belongs to the top ten. The input for sequencing was CD4+ or CD8+ T cells sorted from blood, taken in a trial of the OX40 agonist ivuxolimab. The receptors were sampled from an adult with an advanced solid tumor such as melanoma, head and neck, liver or kidney cancer.

The chain carries TRBV19 and TRBJ1-2; no definite D call. This CDR3 comprises 12 residues. Looked up from germline, CDR1 is LNHDA and CDR2 is SQIVND (reference sequence). The V and J ends lost 3 bases and 4 bases respectively, with 6 bases between them. The CDR3: CASSIDGYGYTF. The CDR3 DNA follows: TGTGCCAGTAGTATCGACGGCTATGGCTACACCTTC.

The rearrangement joins TRBV18 to TRBJ2-5; the match to TRBD2 covers 8 bases. V was pared by 0 bases and J by 5 bases, with 11 bases of the junction left unmatched. CDR3 length: 17 amino acids. Germline CDR1 and CDR2: KGHSH and LQKENI. The chain's CDR3 is CASSPPGSGAVVETQYF. Here the CDR3 DNA reads TGTGCCAGCTCACCACCGGGTAGCGGGGCGGTTGTGGAGACCCAGTACTTC.

The chain carries TRBV5-1 and TRBJ2-1; a weak D match, TRBD1 (5 bases). V was pared by 0 bases and J by 5 bases, with 12 bases between. The CDR3 is made up of 15 amino acids. Germline-derived CDR1 and CDR2 are SGHRS and YFSETQ. This CDR3 reads CASSLAAGFDNEQFF. The CDR3 coding sequence is TGCGCCAGCAGCTTGGCCGCAGGGTTCGACAATGAGCAGTTCTTC.

The chain combines TRBV6-6 with TRBJ1-3; D possibly corresponds to TRBD1 (5 bases). This CDR3 has 16 amino acids. Trimming took off 4 bases at V and 0 bases at J, with 13 bases between the two ends. Germline-derived CDR1 and CDR2 are MNHNY and SVGAGI (reference sequence). The CDR3 sequence is CASSLTGTNSGNTIYF. The CDR3 DNA follows: TGTGCCAGCAGTTTAACCGGGACCAACTCTGGAAACACCATATATTTT.

The chain carries TRBV6-5 and TRBJ1-6; D is ambiguous. CDR1 and CDR2 from the germline V gene are MNHEY and SVGAGI. Trimming stripped 4 bases from V and 6 bases from J, with 13 bases between. This CDR3 is built from 15 residues. CDR3 DNA: TGTGCCAGCAGTTCCGATAGCGCCCCTAATTCACCCCTCCACTTT. As protein: CASSSDSAPNSPLHF.

The rearrangement uses TRBV27 and TRBJ2-7, with 9 bases aligning to TRBD2. Germline assignment: CDR1 MNHEY and CDR2 SMNVEV (reference sequence). CDR3 length equals 17 residues. V shed 8 bases and J 3 bases; nucleotides not matched to a gene: 17. The CDR3 DNA reads as TGTGCCAGCGCGGGGGGGACCCGAGATAAGTCTTTCTACGAGCAGTACTTC. This sequence encodes CASAGGTRDKSFYEQYF.

The chain couples TRBV7-6 to TRBJ2-5; 14 nucleotides align to TRBD2. The CDR3 runs 17 residues. Germline CDR1 reads SGHVS; CDR2 reads FNYEAQ. After removal of 1 base from V and 7 bases from J, the junction contained 8 bases not matched to a gene. Here the CDR3 reads CASSLESGTSGSGTQYF. The CDR3 DNA reads TGTGCCAGCAGCTTAGAGTCCGGGACTAGCGGGAGTGGGACCCAGTACTTC.

This clone was observed once. The chain carries TRBV27 and TRBJ2-1, with unresolved D. V was cut by 2 bases and J by 0 bases, with 8 bases left in between. CDR3 length: 15 amino acids. Germline CDR1 is MNHEY and CDR2 is SMNVEV (reference sequence). CDR3 sequence: CASSLAGVSYNEQFF. The CDR3, as DNA: TGTGCCAGCAGTTTAGCAGGCGTCTCCTACAATGAGCAGTTCTTC.